This TCR beta chain was found in a study of T cell changes during pregnancy in multiple sclerosis. Some clones are missing from TCRdb's copy, which holds only in-frame ones; the method was immunoSEQ multiplex PCR. The sample holds around 62,000 clones, 70% to 90% seen once. The specimen was peripheral blood, collected in the first trimester of pregnancy. This clonotype was obtained from a female donor with multiple sclerosis, enrolled in a pregnancy study.

The CDR3 sequence: CAISESTRPNEKLFF. CDR3 coding DNA: TGTGCCATCAGTGAGTCGACCAGGCCCAATGAAAAACTGTTTTTT. The chain carries TRBV10-3 and TRBJ1-4; the D is unclear. Germline CDR1 is ENHRY and CDR2 is SYGVKD. This CDR3 has 15 residues. The germline V and J ends were trimmed by 0 bases and 5 bases, with 10 bases remaining between them.